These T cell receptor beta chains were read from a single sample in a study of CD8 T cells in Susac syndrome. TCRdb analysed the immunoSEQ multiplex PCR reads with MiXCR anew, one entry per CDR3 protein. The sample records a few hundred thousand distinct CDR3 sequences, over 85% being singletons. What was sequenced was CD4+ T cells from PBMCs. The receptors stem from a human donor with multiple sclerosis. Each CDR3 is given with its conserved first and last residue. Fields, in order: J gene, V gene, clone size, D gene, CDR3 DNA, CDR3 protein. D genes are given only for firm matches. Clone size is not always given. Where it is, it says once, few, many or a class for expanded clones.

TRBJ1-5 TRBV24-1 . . TGTGCCACCAGTGATTATCAGAATCAGCCCCAGCATTTT CATSDYQNQPQHF
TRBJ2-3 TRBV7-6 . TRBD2 TGTGCCAGCAGCTCGCGGGGGGGAAGCACAGATACGCAGTATTTT CASSSRGGSTDTQYF
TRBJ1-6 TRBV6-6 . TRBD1 TGTGCCAGCAGCCTACAGGGGGAACAATCACCCCTCCACTTT CASSLQGEQSPLHF
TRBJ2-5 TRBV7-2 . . TGTGCCAGCAGCTCCCGGGGGGACAAGACCCAGTACTTC CASSSRGDKTQYF
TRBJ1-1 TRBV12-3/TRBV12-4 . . TGTGCCAGCAGACCCTGGGCAGGAGAGACTACTGAAGCTTTCTTT CASRPWAGETTEAFF
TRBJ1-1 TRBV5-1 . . TGCGCCAGCAGCTTGAGTGGGGGCAGGGGCGGAACTGAAGCTTTCTTT CASSLSGGRGGTEAFF
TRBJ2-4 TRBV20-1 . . TGCAGTGCTAGAACAGGGGCCAAAAACATTCAGTACTTC CSARTGAKNIQYF
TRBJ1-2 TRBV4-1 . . TGCGCCAGCAGCCAAGGGCAGGACTATGGCTACACCTTC CASSQGQDYGYTF
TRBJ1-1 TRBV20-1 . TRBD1 TGCAGTGCTACAGAAGGACAGGGTGCCTACACTGAAGCTTTCTTT CSATEGQGAYTEAFF
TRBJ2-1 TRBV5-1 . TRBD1 TGCGCCAGCAGTAACCGGGACAGGAACAATGAGCAGTTCTTC CASSNRDRNNEQFF
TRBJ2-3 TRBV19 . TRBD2 TGTGCCGTCGGTGGGGCTAGCGGGTATTCGACAGATACGCAGTATTTT CAVGGASGYSTDTQYF
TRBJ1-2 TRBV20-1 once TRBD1 TGCAGTGCTAGAGATCGAACAGACGGGACAGGGTATGGTGGCTACACCTTC CSARDRTDGTGYGGYTF